These 16 T cell receptor beta chains originate from one sample sequenced in a study of type 1 regulatory T cells. Study-wide results and caveats: Type 1 regulatory T cells had a more restricted TCR repertoire than non-type 1 regulatory T cells.

MiXCR, applied by TCRdb to the reads, yields one record per CDR3 protein. The table includes about 71,000 distinct CDR3 sequences, less than 25% detected once. The antigens for these receptors are not known. The sequenced material came from cultured type 1 regulatory T (Tr1) cells, either the whole culture or a sorted fraction (not recorded which). Receptors originate from a human donor in good health.

This clonotype was seen a handful of times. CDR3 sequence (DNA): TGCGCCAGCAGCTCTCCCCCCAGGGGAGATACGCAGTATTTT. Its translation: CASSSPPRGDTQYF. The V call is TRBV5-1, the J call TRBJ2-3; a possible D gene is TRBD1 (6 bases). Trimming removed 3 bases at V and 5 bases at J, with 13 bases between. The length of the CDR3 is 14 residues. Germline values: CDR1 SGHRS, CDR2 YFSETQ.

Many counts were recorded for this clonotype. The chain carries TRBV20-1 and TRBJ1-5; D unresolved. The CDR3 totals 13 residues. Germline lookup yields CDR1 DFQATT and CDR2 SNEGSKA (reference sequence). V gave up 6 bases and J gave up 0 bases, with 9 bases separating them. This CDR3 is CSAQTNSNQPQHF. In DNA, the CDR3 is TGCAGTGCCCAAACCAATAGCAATCAGCCCCAGCATTTT.

The rearrangement joins TRBV7-6 to TRBJ1-4; a possible D gene is TRBD1 (6 bases). The V end lost 3 bases, the J end lost 8 bases, and 19 bases lay between the germline ends. The CDR3 length is 16 residues. The V gene's germline CDR1 is SGHVS and CDR2 FNYEAQ. The CDR3 is CASSLTGAGLWEKLFF. CDR3 coding DNA: TGTGCCAGCAGCTTGACGGGGGCGGGATTATGGGAAAAACTGTTTTTT.

The rearrangement uses TRBV24-1 and TRBJ2-1; unclear D gene. Looked up from germline, CDR1 is KGHDR and CDR2 is SFDVKD. With 4 bases removed from V and 7 bases from J, the gap between germline ends came to 16 bases. The length of the CDR3 is 15 residues. CDR3 loop: CATSDRVVGLNEQFF. The CDR3 DNA reads as TGTGCCACCAGTGACCGGGTTGTCGGGCTGAATGAGCAGTTCTTC.

This chain connects TRBV9 to TRBJ2-5, with D possibly being TRBD2 (6 bases). Deletions cut 0 bases from V and 5 bases from J, with 11 bases between. The CDR3 runs 14 residues. CDR1 and CDR2 from the germline V gene are SGDLS and YYNGEE. In DNA, the CDR3 is TGTGCCAGCAGCGTAGGTGGAGGGAGGGAGACCCAGTACTTC. Encoded protein: CASSVGGGRETQYF.

The chain recombines TRBV11-3 with TRBJ2-1; 10 nucleotides agree with TRBD2. The CDR3 runs to 17 residues. J was trimmed by 9 bases and V by 5 bases; bases with no gene match: 16. The germline CDR1 and CDR2 sequences are SGHNT and YENEEA. The CDR3 DNA sequence: TGTGCCAGCAGCCTCAGGCGGCCAGGACTAGCGGTCGGTGAGCAGTTCTTC. As protein: CASSLRRPGLAVGEQFF.

J is TRBJ2-5 and V is TRBV5-1; possibly TRBD2 for D (6 bases). Germline assignment: CDR1 SGHRS and CDR2 YFSETQ. V was trimmed by 5 bases and J by 0 bases, leaving 11 bases between them. The CDR3 is 14 residues long. The CDR3 DNA sequence: TGCGCCAGCAGAACCTGGACTAACCAAGAGACCCAGTACTTC. It is translated as CASRTWTNQETQYF.

The chain recombines TRBV7-6 with TRBJ1-6; D is uncertain. Germline V CDR1 and CDR2: SGHVS, FNYEAQ. The CDR3 is 13 amino acids. V was clipped by 2 bases and J by 10 bases, with 9 bases between them. CDR3 coding DNA: TGTGCCAGCAGCTTATACAGCGAGTCACCCCTCCACTTT. It codes for CASSLYSESPLHF. Full variable domain (missing parts from reference TRBV7-6 and TRBJ1-6): GAGVSQSPRYKVTKRGQDVALRCDPISGHVSLYWYRQALGQGPEFLTYFNYEAQQDKSGLPNDRFSAERPEGSISTLTIQRTEQRDSAMYRCASSLYSESPLHFGNGTRLTVT.

The chain has TRBV29-1 and TRBJ2-2; D is undetermined. In germline, CDR1 is SQVTM, CDR2 ANQGSEA. CDR3 length: 13 residues. Between the trimmed V and J ends, which lost 2 bases and 2 bases, there was a span of 6 bases. This CDR3 is CSVETANTGELFF. Here the CDR3 DNA reads TGCAGCGTTGAAACAGCCAACACCGGGGAGCTGTTTTTT.

This clonotype was picked up a small number of times. This chain uses TRBV27 with TRBJ2-1; D is unresolved. The CDR3 loop spans 14 amino acids. Per the germline V gene, CDR1 is MNHEY and CDR2 is SMNVEV (reference sequence). V lost 4 bases, J lost 6 bases, and 13 bases lay in between. The CDR3 reads CASSYLEMSNEQFF. CDR3 nucleotide sequence: TGTGCCAGCAGTTACCTGGAGATGAGCAATGAGCAGTTCTTC.

This rearrangement joins TRBV28 to TRBJ2-5, with TRBD2 identical over 11 bases. CDR1 is MDHEN, CDR2 SYDVKM, per germline. This CDR3 is built from 14 residues. V dropped 6 bases and J dropped 5; count of bases not matched to a gene: 5. The CDR3 is CASSTVAGGETQYF. The CDR3 DNA reads as TGTGCCAGCAGCACCGTAGCGGGAGGGGAGACCCAGTACTTC.

The chain is built from TRBV30 and TRBJ1-1; D is possibly TRBD1 (6 bases). Trimming stripped 5 bases from V and 5 bases from J, with 12 bases between. This CDR3 has 12 amino acids. Germline CDR1 GTSNPN, CDR2 SVGIG (reference sequence). CDR3 coding DNA: TGTGCCTGGTCGAAAGGGGGGACTGAAGCTTTCTTT. Its translation is CAWSKGGTEAFF.

Only a few counts were recorded for this clonotype. CDR3 DNA: TGCGCCAGCAGTCGTACTATCGAGGAGACCCAGTACTTC. Translating gives CASSRTIEETQYF. The chain links TRBV5-1 to TRBJ2-5; D is undetermined. Trimming took 5 bases from V and 5 from J, leaving 13 bases between them. Germline V gives CDR1 SGHRS, CDR2 YFSETQ. The CDR3 spans 13 residues.

This clonotype was recorded many times. The V and J genes are TRBV5-1 and TRBJ2-1, with TRBD2 matching over 10 bases. Germline V gene sequence: CDR1 SGHRS, CDR2 YFSETQ. Trimming at V came to 0 bases and at J to 8 bases, leaving 5 bases not matched to a gene. The CDR3 runs 15 residues. The CDR3 DNA follows: TGCGCCAGCAGCTTGGTCCTAGCGGGAGAGTATGAGCAGTTCTTC. Translated, it gives CASSLVLAGEYEQFF.

This clonotype was seen a few times. The rearrangement uses TRBV20-1 and TRBJ2-1, with 15 bases lining up with TRBD2. The J segment lost 7 bases and the V segment lost 6 bases, leaving 4 bases of the junction unmatched. This CDR3 spans 14 amino acids. The germline CDR1 and CDR2 sequences are DFQATT and SNEGSKA (reference sequence). The CDR3 DNA reads TGCAGTGCAGCCGGGACTAGCGGGAGGAATGAGCAGTTCTTC. This codes for CSAAGTSGRNEQFF.

The chain employs TRBV7-2 and TRBJ2-7; weak D call: TRBD2 (6 bases). Trimming cost V 3 bases and J 4 bases, with 13 bases left between them. This CDR3 is 14 amino acids long. The germline V gene has CDR1 SGHTA and CDR2 FQGNSA. The CDR3 sequence is CASSLGGDTYEQYF. CDR3 coding DNA: TGTGCCAGCAGCTTGGGAGGAGACACATACGAGCAGTACTTC.